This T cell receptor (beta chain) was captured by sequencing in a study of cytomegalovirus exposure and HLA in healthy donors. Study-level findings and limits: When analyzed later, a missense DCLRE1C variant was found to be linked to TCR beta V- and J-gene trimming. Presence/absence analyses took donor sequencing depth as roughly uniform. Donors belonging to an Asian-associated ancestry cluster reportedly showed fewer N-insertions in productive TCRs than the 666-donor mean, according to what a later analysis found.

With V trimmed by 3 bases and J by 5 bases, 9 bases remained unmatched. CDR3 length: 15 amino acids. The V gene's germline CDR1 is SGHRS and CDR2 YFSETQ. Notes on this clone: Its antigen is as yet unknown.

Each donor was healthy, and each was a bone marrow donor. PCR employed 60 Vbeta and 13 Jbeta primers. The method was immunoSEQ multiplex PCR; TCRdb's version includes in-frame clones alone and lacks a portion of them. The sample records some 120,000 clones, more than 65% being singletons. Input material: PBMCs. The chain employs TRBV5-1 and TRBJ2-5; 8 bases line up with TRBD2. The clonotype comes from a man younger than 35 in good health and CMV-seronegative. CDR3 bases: TGCGCCAGCAGCTCGGGAATAGCGGGGCGGGAGACCCAGTACTTC. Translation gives CASSSGIAGRETQYF.